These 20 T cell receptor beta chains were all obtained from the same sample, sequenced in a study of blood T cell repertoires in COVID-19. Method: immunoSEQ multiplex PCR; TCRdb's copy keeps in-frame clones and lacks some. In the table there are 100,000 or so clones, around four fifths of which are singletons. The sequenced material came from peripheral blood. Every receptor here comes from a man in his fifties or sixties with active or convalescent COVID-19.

CDR3 sequence (DNA): TGCGCCAGCAGGGACACGTGGGTGACTGAAGCTTTCTTT. It codes for CASRDTWVTEAFF. The chain joins TRBV5-1 to TRBJ1-1; D is perhaps TRBD1 (5 bases). V was shortened by 5 bases and J by 5 bases, with 13 bases between the two germline ends. The CDR3 loop spans 13 amino acids. Germline CDR1 is SGHRS and CDR2 is YFSETQ.

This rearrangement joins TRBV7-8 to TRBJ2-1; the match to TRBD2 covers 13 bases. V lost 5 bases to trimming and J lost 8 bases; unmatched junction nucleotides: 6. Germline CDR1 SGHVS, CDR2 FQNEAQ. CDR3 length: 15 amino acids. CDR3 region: CASSTGLAGTHEQFF. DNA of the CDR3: TGTGCCAGCAGCACGGGACTAGCGGGAACCCATGAGCAGTTCTTC.

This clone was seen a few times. The DNA of the CDR3 is TGTGCCAGCAGCCAAGTTGCGGGCACCGGGGAGCTGTTTTTT. Protein: CASSQVAGTGELFF. V gene TRBV3-1 (or the pseudogene TRBV3-2) combines with J gene TRBJ2-2; weak D call: TRBD2 (5 bases). Germline CDR1 and CDR2: LGHDT and YNNKEL (reference sequence). The V end was cut by 1 base, the J end by 4 bases, with 7 bases between. The CDR3 totals 14 residues.

The CDR3 loop reads CASSLAVAETQYF. The CDR3 DNA is TGCGCCAGCAGCTTGGCCGTGGCAGAGACCCAGTACTTC. The chain links TRBV5-1 to TRBJ2-5; D unclear. The CDR3 has 13 residues. The germline V gene has CDR1 SGHRS and CDR2 YFSETQ. V gave up 0 bases and J gave up 4 bases, with 7 bases separating them. Drawing the rest from reference TRBV5-1 and TRBJ2-5, the complete variable domain is KAGVTQTPRYLIKTRGQQVTLSCSPISGHRSVSWYQQTPGQGLQFLFEYFSETQRNKGNFPGRFSGRQFSNSRSEMNVSTLELGDSALYLCASSLAVAETQYFGPGTRLLVL.

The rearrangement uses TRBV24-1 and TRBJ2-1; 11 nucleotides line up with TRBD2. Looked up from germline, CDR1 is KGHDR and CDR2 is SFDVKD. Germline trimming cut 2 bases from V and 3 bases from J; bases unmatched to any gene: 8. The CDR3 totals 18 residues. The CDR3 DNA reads TGTGCCACCAGTGATTCAAAAGGACTAGCGGGCGGCTACAATGAGCAGTTCTTC. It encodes CATSDSKGLAGGYNEQFF.

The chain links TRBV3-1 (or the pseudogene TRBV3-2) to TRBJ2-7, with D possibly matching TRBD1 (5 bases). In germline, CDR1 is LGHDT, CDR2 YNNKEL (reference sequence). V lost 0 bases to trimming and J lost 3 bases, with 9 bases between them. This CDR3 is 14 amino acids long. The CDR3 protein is CASSQEGQLYEQYF. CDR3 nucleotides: TGTGCCAGCAGCCAAGAGGGGCAGCTCTACGAGCAGTACTTC.

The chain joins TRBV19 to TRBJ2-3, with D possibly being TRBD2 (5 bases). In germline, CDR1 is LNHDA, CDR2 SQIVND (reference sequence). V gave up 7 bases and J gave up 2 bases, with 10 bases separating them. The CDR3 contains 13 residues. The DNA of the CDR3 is TGTGCCAGTAAGAGCGGAACCACAGATACGCAGTATTTT. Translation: CASKSGTTDTQYF.

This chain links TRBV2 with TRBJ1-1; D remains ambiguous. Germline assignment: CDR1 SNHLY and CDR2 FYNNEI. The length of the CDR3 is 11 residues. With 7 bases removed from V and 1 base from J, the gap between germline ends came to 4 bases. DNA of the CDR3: TGTGCCAGCATCCAGAACACTGAAGCTTTCTTT. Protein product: CASIQNTEAFF.

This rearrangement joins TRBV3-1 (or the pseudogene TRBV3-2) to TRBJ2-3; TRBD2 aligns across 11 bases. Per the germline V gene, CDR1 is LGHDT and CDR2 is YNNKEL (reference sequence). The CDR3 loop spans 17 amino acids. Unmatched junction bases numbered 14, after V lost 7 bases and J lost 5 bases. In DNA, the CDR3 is TGTGCCAGCACCTTAGCGGGAGGGCCCTCCCGTGGAGATACGCAGTATTTT. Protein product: CASTLAGGPSRGDTQYF.

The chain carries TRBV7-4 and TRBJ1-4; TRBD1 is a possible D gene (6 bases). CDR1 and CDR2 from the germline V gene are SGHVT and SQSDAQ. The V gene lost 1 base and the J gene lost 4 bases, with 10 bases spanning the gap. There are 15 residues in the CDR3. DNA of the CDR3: TGTGCCAGCAGCTTAGGGGGACACCATAATGAAAAACTGTTTTTT. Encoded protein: CASSLGGHHNEKLFF.

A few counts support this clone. The CDR3, as DNA: TGTGCCAGCAGCCAAGGGACAGGGACAACTAATGAAAAACTGTTTTTT. Residues: CASSQGTGTTNEKLFF. The chain has TRBV4-2 and TRBJ1-4; the match to TRBD1 covers 8 bases. CDR3 length equals 16 residues. V shed 1 base, J shed 0 bases, and the junction held 1 base outside the gene matches. Per the germline V gene, CDR1 is LGHNA and CDR2 is YNFKEQ.

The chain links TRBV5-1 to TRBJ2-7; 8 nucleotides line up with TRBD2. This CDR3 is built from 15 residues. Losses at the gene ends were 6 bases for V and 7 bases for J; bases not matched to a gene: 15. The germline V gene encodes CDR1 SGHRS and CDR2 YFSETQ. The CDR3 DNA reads TGCGCCAGCACTACGACCGCCGGGAGGGCCTGGGAGCAGTACTTC. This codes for CASTTTAGRAWEQYF.

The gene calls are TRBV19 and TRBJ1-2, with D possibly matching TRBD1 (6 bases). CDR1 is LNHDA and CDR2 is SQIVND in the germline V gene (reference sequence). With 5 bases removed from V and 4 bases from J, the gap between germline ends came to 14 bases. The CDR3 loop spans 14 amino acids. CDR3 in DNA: TGTGCCAGTAGTCCAAGGGACAAAACCTATGGCTACACCTTC. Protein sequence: CASSPRDKTYGYTF.

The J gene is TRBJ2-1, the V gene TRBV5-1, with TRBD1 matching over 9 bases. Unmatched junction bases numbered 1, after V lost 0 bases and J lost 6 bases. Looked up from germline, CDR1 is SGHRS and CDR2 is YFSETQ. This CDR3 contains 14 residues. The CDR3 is CASSLDRGRNEQFF. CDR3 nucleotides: TGCGCCAGCAGCTTGGACAGGGGGCGCAATGAGCAGTTCTTC.

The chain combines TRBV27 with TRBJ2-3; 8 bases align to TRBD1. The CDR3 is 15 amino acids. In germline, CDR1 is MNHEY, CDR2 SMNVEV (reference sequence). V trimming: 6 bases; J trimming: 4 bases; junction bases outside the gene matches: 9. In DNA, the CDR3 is TGTGCCAGCAGATGGACAGGGTCTTTGGCAGATACGCAGTATTTT. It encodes CASRWTGSLADTQYF.

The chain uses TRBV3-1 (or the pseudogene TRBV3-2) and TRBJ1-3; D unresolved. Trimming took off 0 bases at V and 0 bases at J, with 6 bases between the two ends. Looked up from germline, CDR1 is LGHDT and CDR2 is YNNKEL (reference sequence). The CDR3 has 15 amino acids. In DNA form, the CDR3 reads TGTGCCAGCAGCCAAGAGGGCTACTCTGGAAACACCATATATTTT. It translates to CASSQEGYSGNTIYF.

Here the CDR3 DNA reads TGTGCCAGCTCACCCACCCTCGGTACCGAAAAACTGTTTTTT. Its translation: CASSPTLGTEKLFF. The J gene is TRBJ1-4, the V gene TRBV18; D is unclear. Germline-derived CDR1 and CDR2 are KGHSH and LQKENI. This CDR3 comprises 14 residues. V was shortened by 3 bases and J by 8 bases, with 13 bases between the two germline ends.

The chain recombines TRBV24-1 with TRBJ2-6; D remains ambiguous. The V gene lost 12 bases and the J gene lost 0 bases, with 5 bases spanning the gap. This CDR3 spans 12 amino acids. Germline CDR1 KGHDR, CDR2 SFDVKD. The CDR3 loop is CAASSGANVLTF. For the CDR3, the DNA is TGTGCCGCGAGCTCTGGGGCCAACGTCCTGACTTTC.

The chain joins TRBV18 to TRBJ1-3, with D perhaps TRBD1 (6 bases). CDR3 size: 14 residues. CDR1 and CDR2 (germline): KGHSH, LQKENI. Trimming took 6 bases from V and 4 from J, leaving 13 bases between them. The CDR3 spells CASSPNGQGNTIYF. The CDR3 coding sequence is TGTGCCAGCTCGCCGAATGGACAGGGAAACACCATATATTTT. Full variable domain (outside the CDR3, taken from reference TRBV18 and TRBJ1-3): NAGVMQNPRHLVRRRGQEARLRCSPMKGHSHVYWYRQLPEEGLKFMVYLQKENIIDESGMPKERFSAEFPKEGPSILRIQQVVRGDSAAYFCASSPNGQGNTIYFGEGSWLTVV.

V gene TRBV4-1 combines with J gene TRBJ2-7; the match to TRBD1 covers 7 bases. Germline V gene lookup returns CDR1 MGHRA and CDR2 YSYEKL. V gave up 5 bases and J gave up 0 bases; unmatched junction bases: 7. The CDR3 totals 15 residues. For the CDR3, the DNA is TGCGCCAGCAGCGACGGACAGGTTAACTCCTACGAGCAGTACTTC. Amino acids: CASSDGQVNSYEQYF.